Listed here are 6 T cell receptor beta chains from one sample, sequenced in a study of tumor and adjacent non-tumor tissue in lung cancer. A modified ARM-PCR protocol with three rounds of nested PCR amplified TCRbeta. TCRdb redid the calling of the multiplex PCR reads with MiXCR, one entry per CDR3 protein. The sample contains 90,000 to 100,000 distinct CDR3 sequences, about 80% of which appear only once. No cell sorting was done before RNA was extracted from the tissue. Distant lung tissue was collected more than 3 cm away from the tumor edge. The specimen sequenced was distant non-tumor lung tissue. The receptors were sampled from a man aged 55 to 70 with small cell lung cancer.

A note on this clonotype: This likely comes from a read error, as the CDR3 has no conserved phenylalanine or tryptophan at its end. The DNA is left out, because the CDR3 cannot be placed on it with certainty; the CDR3 is given as TCRdb lists it. This chain links TRBV6-2 or TRBV6-3 with TRBJ2-7; the table gives TRBD1 as D, unverified against the DNA. Germline CDR1 is MNHEY and CDR2 is SVGEGT. 15 amino acids form the CDR3, both terminal residues included. This CDR3 reads CASSGPGDRLREHYI.

Concerning this clonotype itself: This may come from a read error, since a much larger clone is one base off. The V and J genes are TRBV5-1 and TRBJ2-1; 8 bases fit TRBD1. The CDR3 spans 15 residues. Germline-derived CDR1 and CDR2 are SGHRS and YFSETQ. As DNA, the CDR3 is TGCGCCAACAGCTTGAAGGACAGGGTTGGGAATGAGCAGTTCTTC. Translating it yields CANSLKDRVGNEQFF.

As for this clonotype: A junction end diverges from the germline sequence, so it may reflect a read error. This chain links TRBV12-3 or TRBV12-4 with TRBJ2-6, with D possibly TRBD2 on 5 matching bases. CDR3 size: 15 residues. Here the CDR3 reads CASSFGISGANVLTF. DNA of the CDR3: TGTGCCAGTAGTTTCGGGATCTCTGGTGCCAACGTCCTGACTTTC.

This clonotype rates as medium-sized (0.01 to 0.1%). The chain combines TRBV7-9 with TRBJ2-5; D possibly corresponds to TRBD1 (6 bases). Trimming left V 5 bases short and J 5 bases short, with 15 bases between. CDR1 is SEHNR, CDR2 FQNEAQ, per germline (reference sequence). CDR3 length: 14 residues. The CDR3 sequence is CASSEQGSWETQYF. DNA of the CDR3: TGTGCCAGCAGCGAACAGGGTTCTTGGGAGACCCAGTACTTC.

Details on this clonotype: With a much larger clone just one base away, this may be a read error. CDR3 DNA sequence: TGTGTCAGCAGCTTACCAGGCACCCCCCTCCACTTT. It is translated as CVSSLPGTPLHF. The chain combines TRBV7-9 with TRBJ1-6, with D hard to call. The CDR3 extends over 12 amino acids. Per the germline V gene, CDR1 is SEHNR and CDR2 is FQNEAQ (reference sequence).

With respect to this clonotype: The junction departs from germline at one end; a sequencing error may be responsible. The rearrangement joins TRBV4-2 to TRBJ2-4; D remains ambiguous. Germline V gene sequence: CDR1 LGHNA, CDR2 YNFKEQ. The CDR3 is 19 amino acids. CDR3 coding DNA: TGTGCCGGCAGCCAAGCCGCATGGTCCTCGCTGACCTCCAAAAACATTCAGTACTTC. Translated, it gives CAGSQAAWSSLTSKNIQYF.